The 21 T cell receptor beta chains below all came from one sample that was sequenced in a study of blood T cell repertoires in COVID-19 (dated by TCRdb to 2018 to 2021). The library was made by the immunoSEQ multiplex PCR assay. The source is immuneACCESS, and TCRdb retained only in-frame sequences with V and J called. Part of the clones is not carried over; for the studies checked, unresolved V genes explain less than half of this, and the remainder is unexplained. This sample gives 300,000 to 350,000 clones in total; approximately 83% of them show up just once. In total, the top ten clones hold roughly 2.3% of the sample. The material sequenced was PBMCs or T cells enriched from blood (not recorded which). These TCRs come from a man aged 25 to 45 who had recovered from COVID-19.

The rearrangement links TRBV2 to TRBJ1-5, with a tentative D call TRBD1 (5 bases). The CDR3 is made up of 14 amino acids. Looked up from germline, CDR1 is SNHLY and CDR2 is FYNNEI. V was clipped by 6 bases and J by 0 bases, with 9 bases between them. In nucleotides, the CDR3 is TGTGCCAGCAGCAGGGAATATAGCAATCAGCCCCAGCATTTT. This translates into CASSREYSNQPQHF.

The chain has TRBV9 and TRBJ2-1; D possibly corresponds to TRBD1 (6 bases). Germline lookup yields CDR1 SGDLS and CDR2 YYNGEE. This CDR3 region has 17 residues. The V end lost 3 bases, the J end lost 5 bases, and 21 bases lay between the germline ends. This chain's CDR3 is CASSGSLQGSWNNEQFF. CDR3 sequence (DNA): TGTGCCAGCAGCGGATCATTACAGGGTTCATGGAACAATGAGCAGTTCTTC.

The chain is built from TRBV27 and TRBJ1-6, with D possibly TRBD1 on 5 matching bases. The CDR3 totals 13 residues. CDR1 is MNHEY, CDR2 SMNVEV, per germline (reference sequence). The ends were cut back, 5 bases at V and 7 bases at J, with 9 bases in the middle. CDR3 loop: CASSQQVNSPLHF. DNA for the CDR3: TGTGCCAGCAGTCAACAGGTGAATTCACCCCTCCACTTT.

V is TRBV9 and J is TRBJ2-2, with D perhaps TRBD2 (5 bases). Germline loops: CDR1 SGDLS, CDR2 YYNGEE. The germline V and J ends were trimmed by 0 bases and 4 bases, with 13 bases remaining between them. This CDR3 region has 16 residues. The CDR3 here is CASSVDPGMFTGELFF. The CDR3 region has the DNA TGTGCCAGCAGCGTAGATCCGGGAATGTTCACCGGGGAGCTGTTTTTT.

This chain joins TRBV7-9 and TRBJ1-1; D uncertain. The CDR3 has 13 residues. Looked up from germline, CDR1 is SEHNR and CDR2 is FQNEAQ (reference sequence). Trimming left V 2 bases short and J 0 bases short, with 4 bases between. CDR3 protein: CASSLQVNTEAFF. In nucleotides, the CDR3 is TGTGCCAGCAGCTTACAGGTGAACACTGAAGCTTTCTTT.

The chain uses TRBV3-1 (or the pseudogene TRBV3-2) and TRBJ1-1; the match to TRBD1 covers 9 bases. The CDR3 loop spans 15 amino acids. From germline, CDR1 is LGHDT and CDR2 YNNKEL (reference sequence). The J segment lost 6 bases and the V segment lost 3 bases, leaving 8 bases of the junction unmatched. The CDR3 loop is CASSQSGQGRSEAFF. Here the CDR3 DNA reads TGTGCCAGCAGCCAGAGCGGACAGGGGCGCTCTGAAGCTTTCTTT.

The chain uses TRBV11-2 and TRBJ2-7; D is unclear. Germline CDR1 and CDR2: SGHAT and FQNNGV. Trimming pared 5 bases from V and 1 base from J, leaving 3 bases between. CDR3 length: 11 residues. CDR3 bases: TGTGCCAGCAGCCGGTCCTACGAGCAGTACTTC. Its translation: CASSRSYEQYF.

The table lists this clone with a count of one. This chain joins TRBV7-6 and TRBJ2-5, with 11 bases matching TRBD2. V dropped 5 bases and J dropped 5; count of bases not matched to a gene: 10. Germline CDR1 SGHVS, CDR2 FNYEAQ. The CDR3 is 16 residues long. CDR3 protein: CASSGTGLAVGETQYF. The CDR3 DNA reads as TGTGCCAGCAGCGGTACGGGACTAGCGGTGGGGGAGACCCAGTACTTC.

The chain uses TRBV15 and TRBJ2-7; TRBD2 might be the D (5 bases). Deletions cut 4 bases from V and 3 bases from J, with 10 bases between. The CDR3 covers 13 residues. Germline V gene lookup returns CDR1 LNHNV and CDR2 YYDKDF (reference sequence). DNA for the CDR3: TGTGCCACCAGCAAGGAGGTTGGCTACGAGCAGTACTTC. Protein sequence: CATSKEVGYEQYF.

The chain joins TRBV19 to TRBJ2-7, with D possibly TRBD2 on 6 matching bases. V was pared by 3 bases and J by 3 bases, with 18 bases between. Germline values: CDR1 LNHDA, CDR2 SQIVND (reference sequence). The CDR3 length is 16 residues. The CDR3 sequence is CASSIRAGNPFYEQYF. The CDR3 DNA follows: TGTGCCAGTAGTATCCGGGCGGGGAACCCCTTCTACGAGCAGTACTTC.

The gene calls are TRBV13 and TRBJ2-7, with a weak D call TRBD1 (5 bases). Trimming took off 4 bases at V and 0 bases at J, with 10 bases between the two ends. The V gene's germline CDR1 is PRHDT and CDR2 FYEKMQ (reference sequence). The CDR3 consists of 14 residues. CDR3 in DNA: TGTGCCAGCAGCTACACGACAGCCTCCTACGAGCAGTACTTC. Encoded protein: CASSYTTASYEQYF.

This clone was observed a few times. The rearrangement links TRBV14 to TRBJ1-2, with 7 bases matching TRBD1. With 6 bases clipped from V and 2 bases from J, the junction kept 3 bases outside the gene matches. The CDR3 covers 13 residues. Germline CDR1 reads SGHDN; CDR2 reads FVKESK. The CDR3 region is CASSPGQNYGYTF. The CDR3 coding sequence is TGTGCCAGCAGTCCGGGACAGAACTATGGCTACACCTTC.

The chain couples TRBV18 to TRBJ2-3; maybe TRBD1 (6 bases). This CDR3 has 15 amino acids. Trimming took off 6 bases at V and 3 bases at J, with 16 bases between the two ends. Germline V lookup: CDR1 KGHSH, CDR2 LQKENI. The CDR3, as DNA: TGTGCCAGCTCCCGAGGGACACTCACTACAGATACGCAGTATTTT. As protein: CASSRGTLTTDTQYF.

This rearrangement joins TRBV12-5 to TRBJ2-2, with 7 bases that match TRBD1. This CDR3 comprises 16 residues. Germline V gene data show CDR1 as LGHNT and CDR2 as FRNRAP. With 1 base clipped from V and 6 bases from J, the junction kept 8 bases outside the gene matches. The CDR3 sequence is CASGLGQGLSSGELFF. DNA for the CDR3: TGTGCTAGTGGTTTGGGACAGGGTTTGAGCTCCGGGGAGCTGTTTTTT.

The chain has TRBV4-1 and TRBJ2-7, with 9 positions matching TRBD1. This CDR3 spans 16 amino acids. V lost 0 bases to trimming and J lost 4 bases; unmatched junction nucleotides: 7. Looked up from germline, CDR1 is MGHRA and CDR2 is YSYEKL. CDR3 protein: CASSQELGTGMYEQYF. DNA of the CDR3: TGCGCCAGCAGCCAAGAATTGGGGACAGGGATGTACGAGCAGTACTTC.

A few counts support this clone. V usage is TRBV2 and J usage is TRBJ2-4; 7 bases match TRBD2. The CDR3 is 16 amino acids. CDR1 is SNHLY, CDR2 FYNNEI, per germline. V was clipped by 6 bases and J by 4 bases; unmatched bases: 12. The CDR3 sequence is CASSFRLAGRKNIQYF. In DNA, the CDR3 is TGTGCCAGCAGCTTTAGACTAGCTGGGCGTAAAAACATTCAGTACTTC.

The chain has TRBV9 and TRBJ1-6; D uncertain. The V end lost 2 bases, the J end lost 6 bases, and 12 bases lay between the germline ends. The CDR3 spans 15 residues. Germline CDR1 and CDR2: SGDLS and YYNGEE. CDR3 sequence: CASSVQSSVNSPLHF. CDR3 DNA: TGTGCCAGCAGCGTTCAATCGTCAGTTAATTCACCCCTCCACTTT.

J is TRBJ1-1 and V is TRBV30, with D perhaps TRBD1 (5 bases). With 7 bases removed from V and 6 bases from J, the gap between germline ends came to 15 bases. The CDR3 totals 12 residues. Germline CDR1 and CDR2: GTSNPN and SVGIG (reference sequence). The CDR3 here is CASGYAFAEAFF. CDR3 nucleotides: TGTGCCTCAGGGTACGCTTTCGCTGAAGCTTTCTTT. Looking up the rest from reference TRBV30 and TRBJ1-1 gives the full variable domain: SQTIHQWPATLVQPVGSPLSLECTVEGTSNPNLYWYRQAAGRGLQLLFYSVGIGQISSEVPQNLSASRPQDRQFILSSKKLLLSDSGFYLCASGYAFAEAFFGQGTRLTVV.

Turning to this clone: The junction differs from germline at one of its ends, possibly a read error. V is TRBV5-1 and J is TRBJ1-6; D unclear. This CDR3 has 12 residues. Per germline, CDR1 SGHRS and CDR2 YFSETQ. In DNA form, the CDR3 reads TGCGCCAGCAGCTCCGATAATTCACCCCTCCACTTT. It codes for CASSSDNSPLHF.

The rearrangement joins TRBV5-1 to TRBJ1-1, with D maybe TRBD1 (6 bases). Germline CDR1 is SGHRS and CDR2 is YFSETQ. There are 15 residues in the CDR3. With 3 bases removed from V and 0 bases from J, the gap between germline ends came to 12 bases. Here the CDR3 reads CASSSGQLMNTEAFF. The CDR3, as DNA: TGCGCCAGCAGCTCCGGACAGCTAATGAACACTGAAGCTTTCTTT.

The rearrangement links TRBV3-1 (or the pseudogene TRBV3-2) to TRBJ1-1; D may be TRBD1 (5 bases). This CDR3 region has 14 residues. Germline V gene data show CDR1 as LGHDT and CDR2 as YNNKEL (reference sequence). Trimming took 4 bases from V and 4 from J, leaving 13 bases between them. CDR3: CASSPPGRGTEAFF. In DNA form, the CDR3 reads TGTGCCAGCAGCCCGCCAGGGAGGGGCACTGAAGCTTTCTTT.